A single sample is the source of the 14 T cell receptor beta chains below, sequenced in a study of blood T cells in healthy people across ages. Alongside a J-beta primer mix, a sample-barcoded 5' primer served in a second PCR lasting roughly 6 to 11 cycles. Each CDR3 protein gets one entry after TCRdb re-called the 5' RACE reads with MiXCR. The sample has around 1,700,000 distinct CDR3 sequences; roughly 27% are singletons. Sequenced material: blood. The source of these receptors is a woman aged 30 to 39 in good health.

The chain carries TRBV7-9 and TRBJ2-7; D is possibly TRBD1 or TRBD2 (5 bases each). Germline-derived CDR1 and CDR2 are SEHNR and FQNEAQ (reference sequence). The CDR3 has 13 residues. V lost 7 bases, J lost 5 bases, and 15 bases lay in between. DNA for the CDR3: TGTGCCAGCACCCACGGGACCGCCAACGAGCAGTACTTC. Residues: CASTHGTANEQYF.

This clonotype was recorded a few times. The chain uses TRBV7-9 and TRBJ2-3; D not resolved. The germline V and J ends were trimmed by 4 bases and 3 bases, with 14 bases remaining between them. This CDR3 has 15 amino acids. CDR1 is SEHNR, CDR2 FQNEAQ, per germline (reference sequence). The CDR3 DNA sequence: TGTGCCAGCAGCTACCAGACACTGGGTACAGATACGCAGTATTTT. Protein sequence: CASSYQTLGTDTQYF.

This clonotype was recorded at least ten times. The V and J genes are TRBV5-1 and TRBJ2-7; no firm D call. Trimming left V 1 base short and J 3 bases short, with 11 bases between. The CDR3 contains 14 residues. From germline, CDR1 is SGHRS and CDR2 YFSETQ. The CDR3 protein is CASSLSRPIYEQYF. CDR3 DNA: TGCGCCAGCAGCTTGTCGAGACCGATCTACGAGCAGTACTTC.

This clonotype was seen a handful of times. The CDR3, as DNA: TGCGCCAGCAGCGCCACGGCAGGGGAGCTGTTTTTT. It codes for CASSATAGELFF. The chain is built from TRBV5-1 and TRBJ2-2, with D hard to call. Trimming left V 4 bases short and J 8 bases short, with 9 bases between. The CDR3 totals 12 residues. Germline V gene sequence: CDR1 SGHRS, CDR2 YFSETQ. The full variable domain, with the rest looked up from reference TRBV5-1 and TRBJ2-2, is KAGVTQTPRYLIKTRGQQVTLSCSPISGHRSVSWYQQTPGQGLQFLFEYFSETQRNKGNFPGRFSGRQFSNSRSEMNVSTLELGDSALYLCASSATAGELFFGEGSRLTVL.

The chain joins TRBV6-6 to TRBJ2-1; possible D gene TRBD1, 6 bases. CDR1 and CDR2 from the germline V gene are MNHNY and SVGAGI (reference sequence). Trimming took off 2 bases at V and 7 bases at J, with 15 bases between the two ends. This CDR3 is built from 15 residues. This CDR3 is CASSYRAQGENEQFF. The CDR3 DNA sequence: TGTGCCAGCAGTTACCGAGCACAGGGTGAAAATGAGCAGTTCTTC.

The V gene is TRBV7-2, the J gene TRBJ1-2; a weak D match, TRBD1 (6 bases). CDR3 length equals 16 residues. The V gene's germline CDR1 is SGHTA and CDR2 FQGNSA. V lost 5 bases and J 0 bases, leaving 16 bases between the germline ends. The CDR3 coding sequence is TGTGCCAGCAGCCTTGACGGGACATCCTCTAACTATGGCTACACCTTC. Amino acids: CASSLDGTSSNYGYTF.

In this sample, this clonotype turned up once. This chain joins TRBV2 and TRBJ2-1; D might be TRBD2 (6 bases). This CDR3 spans 13 amino acids. Germline V gene data show CDR1 as SNHLY and CDR2 as FYNNEI. The V gene lost 11 bases and the J gene lost 8 bases, with 19 bases spanning the gap. CDR3 sequence: CAGRTTLRHEQFF. The CDR3 region has the DNA TGTGCCGGGAGGACTACTTTAAGGCATGAGCAGTTCTTC.

This clonotype occurred a few times. The chain uses TRBV28 and TRBJ2-7; D may match TRBD1 or TRBD2 (5 bases each). This CDR3 is 16 amino acids long. V lost 3 bases and J 1 base, leaving 16 bases between the germline ends. CDR1 and CDR2 from the germline V gene are MDHEN and SYDVKM. The CDR3 region is CASSLNIRDGSYEQYF. CDR3 nucleotide sequence: TGTGCCAGCAGTTTGAACATCCGGGACGGATCCTACGAGCAGTACTTC.

Ten or more counts support this clonotype. The chain has TRBV30 and TRBJ1-1, with TRBD1 as a possible D gene (5 bases). V was cut by 5 bases and J by 2 bases, with 12 bases left in between. In germline, CDR1 is GTSNPN, CDR2 SVGIG (reference sequence). The CDR3 contains 13 residues. As DNA, the CDR3 is TGTGCCTGGGGACGGACACCTAACACTGAAGCTTTCTTT. Protein sequence: CAWGRTPNTEAFF.

This clonotype showed up just a few times. One base away lies a much larger clone, so this may be a sequencing read error. This chain uses TRBV7-2 with TRBJ1-4, with a possible D match to TRBD1 (5 bases). The CDR3 extends over 15 amino acids. Germline V gene sequence: CDR1 SGHTA, CDR2 FQGNSA. CDR3 nucleotides: TGTGCCAGCAGCCCCGGGACTGACTTGTATGAAAAACGGTTTTTT. This translates into CASSPGTDLYEKRFF.

V and J are TRBV15 and TRBJ1-2; TRBD1 matches at 8 bases. Germline CDR1 reads LNHNV; CDR2 reads YYDKDF (reference sequence). The V and J ends lost 0 bases and 6 bases, in that order; junction bases with no gene match: 6. This CDR3 is built from 15 residues. DNA of the CDR3: TGTGCCACCAGCAGAGATCGTGACAGGGGACATGGCTACACCTTC. Protein sequence: CATSRDRDRGHGYTF.

This clonotype was detected only once. The CDR3 spells CASSSAGGARRYNEQFF. In nucleotides, the CDR3 is TGCGCCAGCAGCTCGGCCGGAGGGGCTAGGCGATACAATGAGCAGTTCTTC. This rearrangement joins TRBV5-1 to TRBJ2-1, with D possibly matching TRBD2 (6 bases). Germline CDR1 SGHRS, CDR2 YFSETQ. The CDR3 consists of 17 residues. Trimming stripped 3 bases from V and 4 bases from J, with 20 bases between. Complete variable domain (other parts from reference TRBV5-1 and TRBJ2-1): KAGVTQTPRYLIKTRGQQVTLSCSPISGHRSVSWYQQTPGQGLQFLFEYFSETQRNKGNFPGRFSGRQFSNSRSEMNVSTLELGDSALYLCASSSAGGARRYNEQFFGPGTRLTVL.

The chain employs TRBV6-5 and TRBJ1-3; TRBD1 aligns across 8 bases. Looked up from germline, CDR1 is MNHEY and CDR2 is SVGAGI. This CDR3 comprises 15 residues. Trimming removed 6 bases from V and 0 bases from J; junction bases left unmatched: 4. CDR3 protein: CASRTGASSGNTIYF. Here the CDR3 DNA reads TGTGCCAGCAGGACAGGGGCGAGCTCTGGAAACACCATATATTTT.

This chain joins TRBV2 and TRBJ2-1; no reliable D call. Germline lookup yields CDR1 SNHLY and CDR2 FYNNEI. This CDR3 is built from 13 residues. Deletions cut 0 bases from V and 4 bases from J, with 4 bases between. This CDR3 reads CASSEAGYNEQFF. The CDR3 DNA sequence: TGTGCCAGCAGTGAAGCGGGGTACAATGAGCAGTTCTTC.